The present entry profiles one T cell receptor (beta chain) with its context. Its antigen is unidentified. TEMRA cells were FACS-enriched, unlike CD8+ and CD4+ T cells, which were negatively isolated. This record belongs to a study of CD8 T cells in Susac syndrome. General study points: The CD4+ T cell repertoires in Susac syndrome did not show any clonal expansion.

RNA amounts of roughly 0.45 to 1 ug underwent reverse transcription with random hexamers. A multiplex approach, immunoSEQ multiplex PCR, amplified TCR beta CDR3 across 54 Vbeta and 13 Jbeta. TCRdb re-derived calls from the immunoSEQ multiplex PCR reads in MiXCR, one entry per CDR3 protein. The repertoire holds approximately 180,000 distinct CDR3 sequences, with about 94% as singletons. Between the trimmed V and J ends, which lost 4 bases and 5 bases, there was a span of 9 bases. Germline CDR1 reads SQVTM; CDR2 reads ANQGSEA. This CDR3 comprises 12 residues. The chain uses TRBV29-1 and TRBJ1-5; D ambiguous. The receptor was derived from a human donor with Susac syndrome. Sequenced sample: CD4+ T cells from PBMCs. Here the CDR3 reads CSVGGGDQPQHF. CDR3 sequence (DNA): TGCAGCGTTGGGGGAGGTGATCAGCCCCAGCATTTT.